One T cell receptor (beta chain) is described in this entry. This entry belongs to a study of blood T cells in healthy people across ages. Then a second PCR, running roughly 7 to 11 cycles, was carried out with a sample-barcoded 5' primer and a J-beta primer mix. Carrying 12 random nucleotides, a template-switch adaptor labeled each individual cDNA molecule. Samples each returned at least 3 million CDR3-containing paired-end reads. One entry per CDR3 protein results from TCRdb running MiXCR on the 5' RACE reads. This table holds some 760,000 distinct CDR3 sequences, around 25% found once. The ends lost 5 bases at V and 5 bases at J; junction bases unmatched: 12. This CDR3 is built from 15 residues. CDR1 and CDR2 (germline): DFQATT, SNEGSKA (reference sequence). These data were also filed under a second study, of T cells of mothers and their children. As that study records: The analysis detected no persistent microchimeric T cell clones.

Sequenced material: blood. The chain is built from TRBV20-1 and TRBJ2-1, with 7 bases identical to TRBD2. This receptor was obtained from a boy aged 5 to 17 in good health. The CDR3 is CSAAAGTITNNEQFF. The CDR3 DNA is TGCAGTGCTGCGGCCGGGACTATAACAAACAATGAGCAGTTCTTC.